One sample yielded the 27 T cell receptor beta chains listed below, sequenced in a study of beta chain features in type 1 diabetes. The study, taken as a whole, reports: When Type 1 diabetes patients were examined, their TCRB CDR3s proved moderately but significantly shorter in all four CD4+ subsets.

These receptors lack a known antigen. cDNA synthesis used the whole RNA isolate, giving expressed TCRB sequences. Sequenced by immunoSEQ multiplex PCR; TCRdb stores in-frame clones only, minus some. The table records 600,000 to 700,000 clones, 9.5% to 15% of them present only once. The sequenced material came from naive CD4+ T cells from blood. These receptors originate from a man aged 25 to 40 with type 1 diabetes.

The chain recombines TRBV19 with TRBJ1-5; 7 nucleotides align to TRBD1. This CDR3 is built from 17 residues. CDR1 LNHDA and CDR2 SQIVND come from the germline V gene (reference sequence). The trim removed 4 bases at V and 1 base at J, leaving 10 bases unmatched. For the CDR3, the DNA is TGTGCCAGTAGTAAGTCTTCGGGACAGACAAGCAATCAGCCCCAGCATTTT. Translated, it gives CASSKSSGQTSNQPQHF.

This clone turned up a few times. V gene TRBV6-6 combines with J gene TRBJ1-5, with D maybe TRBD1 (6 bases). V was shortened by 2 bases and J by 7 bases, with 12 bases between the two germline ends. Germline CDR1 MNHNY, CDR2 SVGAGI (reference sequence). This CDR3 spans 14 amino acids. The CDR3 here is CASSYRRGGQPQHF. The CDR3 DNA is TGTGCCAGCAGTTACCGCAGGGGAGGACAGCCCCAGCATTTT.

This clone showed up just a few times. V gene TRBV5-1 combines with J gene TRBJ2-5; D is perhaps TRBD1 (6 bases). The CDR3 consists of 15 residues. Germline CDR1 is SGHRS and CDR2 is YFSETQ. V lost 0 bases to trimming and J lost 5 bases, with 14 bases between them. As DNA, the CDR3 is TGCGCCAGCAGCTTGGGACAGGTCCAAGAGGAGACCCAGTACTTC. It encodes CASSLGQVQEETQYF.

This clone appeared a few times. Other DNA sequences from this sample encode an identical CDR3 as well. V is TRBV9 and J is TRBJ1-2; weak D call: TRBD1 (5 bases). The V gene lost 0 bases and the J gene lost 2 bases, with 8 bases spanning the gap. Germline V CDR1 and CDR2: SGDLS, YYNGEE. The length of the CDR3 is 14 residues. Here the CDR3 reads CASSVGSGNYGYTF. CDR3 coding DNA: TGTGCCAGCAGCGTAGGGTCAGGGAACTATGGCTACACCTTC. The complete variable domain, with remaining parts taken from reference TRBV9 and TRBJ1-2, reads DSGVTQTPKHLITATGQRVTLRCSPRSGDLSVYWYQQSLDQGLQFLIQYYNGEERAKGNILERFSAQQFPDLHSELNLSSLELGDSALYFCASSVGSGNYGYTFGSGTRLTVV.

Notes on this clone: Other DNA sequences in this specimen translate into the identical CDR3. This chain uses TRBV4-3 with TRBJ1-2; no definite D call. The CDR3 loop spans 13 amino acids. CDR1 LGHNA and CDR2 YSLEER come from the germline V gene. Deletions cut 1 base from V and 4 bases from J, with 7 bases between. The CDR3 reads CASSQGGSYGYTF. The CDR3 bases are TGCGCCAGCAGCCAAGGAGGCAGCTATGGCTACACCTTC.

This clone was seen a handful of times. The chain couples TRBV18 to TRBJ2-5, with 8 bases matching TRBD1. The CDR3 has 16 amino acids. Germline V gene data show CDR1 as KGHSH and CDR2 as LQKENI. After removal of 2 bases from V and 5 bases from J, the junction contained 10 bases not matched to a gene. The DNA for the CDR3 is TGTGCCAGCTCACCAAAAGGACAGGGAATGGGGGAGACCCAGTACTTC. Amino acids: CASSPKGQGMGETQYF.

In its sample, this clone was seen a few times. V gene TRBV4-3 combines with J gene TRBJ2-1, with TRBD1 matching 10 bases. V was clipped by 1 base and J by 6 bases; unmatched bases: 9. In germline, CDR1 is LGHNA, CDR2 YSLEER. This CDR3 has 17 amino acids. Written as DNA, the CDR3 is TGCGCCAGCAGCCAAGCCCCAGGACAGGGGGTAGGCAATGAGCAGTTCTTC. Its protein product is CASSQAPGQGVGNEQFF.

At least ten counts were recorded for this clone. This rearrangement joins TRBV19 to TRBJ2-1; the D call may be TRBD1 or TRBD2 (5 bases each). The CDR3 sequence is 15 residues long. Germline V CDR1 and CDR2: LNHDA, SQIVND (reference sequence). Trimming pared 5 bases from V and 0 bases from J, leaving 11 bases between. The CDR3 reads CASSARGGSYNEQFF. In nucleotides, the CDR3 is TGTGCCAGTAGTGCGAGGGGCGGCTCCTACAATGAGCAGTTCTTC.

This clone was counted between two and nine times. The chain uses TRBV18 and TRBJ1-1; TRBD1 agrees at 11 bases. V lost 4 bases to trimming and J lost 3 bases; unmatched junction nucleotides: 4. There are 15 residues in the CDR3. Looked up from germline, CDR1 is KGHSH and CDR2 is LQKENI. The CDR3 region has the DNA TGTGCCAGCTCACTCAGGACAGGGGGCGACACTGAAGCTTTCTTT. Translated, it gives CASSLRTGGDTEAFF.

This clone has only a few counts. This CDR3 is CASRMAGHFHYNEQFF. The CDR3 nucleotides read TGTGCCAGCCGAATGGCGGGCCATTTTCACTACAATGAGCAGTTCTTC. The chain is built from TRBV28 and TRBJ2-1, with D possibly TRBD2 on 5 matching bases. CDR1 and CDR2 (germline): MDHEN, SYDVKM. The CDR3 length is 16 residues. Trimming took off 8 bases at V and 3 bases at J, with 20 bases between the two ends. Full variable domain (rest looked up from reference TRBV28 and TRBJ2-1): DVKVTQSSRYLVKRTGEKVFLECVQDMDHENMFWYRQDPGLGLRLIYFSYDVKMKEKGDIPEGYSVSREKKERFSLILESASTNQTSMYLCASRMAGHFHYNEQFFGPGTRLTVL.

The V gene is TRBV6-5, the J gene TRBJ2-7; the match to TRBD1 covers 8 bases. J gave up 2 bases and V 2 bases, and 2 bases lay outside the gene matches. Per germline, CDR1 MNHEY and CDR2 SVGAGI. The CDR3 totals 14 residues. The CDR3 DNA sequence: TGTGCCAGCAGTTACCAGGGACAGGCCTACGAGCAGTACTTC. It specifies CASSYQGQAYEQYF.

The chain carries TRBV29-1 and TRBJ2-7; 8 nucleotides align to TRBD1. The CDR3 extends over 15 amino acids. The germline CDR1 and CDR2 sequences are SQVTM and ANQGSEA. V was clipped by 4 bases and J by 5 bases; unmatched bases: 13. The CDR3, as DNA: TGCAGCGTTGTCTACCTAAGGACAGGGAAGAACGAGCAGTACTTC. Protein sequence: CSVVYLRTGKNEQYF.

This clone was detected only a few times. The CDR3 coding sequence is TGTGCCAGTAGTAACGACAGGAACACTGAAGCTTTCTTT. Translating gives CASSNDRNTEAFF. The V and J genes are TRBV19 and TRBJ1-1, with a weak D call TRBD1 (5 bases). This CDR3 has 13 residues. In germline, CDR1 is LNHDA, CDR2 SQIVND (reference sequence). V lost 4 bases, J lost 1 base, and 7 bases lay in between.

V and J are TRBV5-4 and TRBJ1-2, with a possible D match to TRBD1 (6 bases). Germline CDR1 is SGHNT and CDR2 is YYREEE (reference sequence). Trimming pared 0 bases from V and 0 bases from J, leaving 9 bases between. This CDR3 contains 15 residues. The DNA of the CDR3 is TGTGCCAGCAGCTTGGACAGGACAGCTAACTATGGCTACACCTTC. The encoded protein is CASSLDRTANYGYTF.

V and J are TRBV21-1 and TRBJ1-4; the table names TRBD1, a call not compared with the DNA. TRBV21-1 counts as a pseudogene. The CDR3 consists of 20 residues. This CDR3 reads CASSKALGGQGLDANEKLFF. The CDR3 coding sequence is TGTGCCAGCAGCAAAGCGCTAGGGGGACAGGGACTTGACGCTAATGAAAAACTGTTTTTT.

This clone appeared a few times. The rearrangement uses TRBV29-1 and TRBJ2-7, with 7 bases lining up with TRBD1. CDR1 SQVTM and CDR2 ANQGSEA come from the germline V gene. This CDR3 spans 14 amino acids. The V and J ends lost 6 bases and 0 bases, in that order; junction bases with no gene match: 8. The CDR3 loop is CSVQGGDSSYEQYF. In DNA, the CDR3 is TGCAGCGTCCAGGGTGGGGACAGCTCCTACGAGCAGTACTTC.

This clone turned up a few times. The CDR3 sequence is CASSLGQGNAYEQYF. The DNA of the CDR3 is TGTGCCAGCAGCTTAGGACAGGGTAACGCCTACGAGCAGTACTTC. The V gene is TRBV7-2, the J gene TRBJ2-7, with 7 bases matching TRBD1. Germline trimming cut 1 base from V and 2 bases from J; bases unmatched to any gene: 5. The CDR3 is 15 residues long. The germline gives CDR1 SGHTA, CDR2 FQGNSA. Looking up the rest from reference TRBV7-2 and TRBJ2-7 gives the full variable domain: GAGVSQSPSNKVTEKGKDVELRCDPISGHTALYWYRQSLGQGLEFLIYFQGNSAPDKSGLPSDRFSAERTGGSVSTLTIQRTQQEDSAVYLCASSLGQGNAYEQYFGPGTRLTVT.

This clone was detected only a few times. V is TRBV5-6 and J is TRBJ2-5, with D possibly called TRBD1 or TRBD2 (5 bases each). Germline V gives CDR1 SGHDT, CDR2 YYEEEE. Deletions cut 3 bases from V and 6 bases from J, with 9 bases between. The CDR3 covers 12 residues. CDR3 in DNA: TGTGCCAGCAGCTCGGGGACGCAGACCCAGTACTTC. As protein: CASSSGTQTQYF.

A few counts support this clone. The chain combines TRBV19 with TRBJ1-2, with TRBD1 as a possible D gene (6 bases). V was trimmed by 7 bases and J by 0 bases, leaving 18 bases between them. The CDR3 extends over 16 amino acids. Germline assignment: CDR1 LNHDA and CDR2 SQIVND (reference sequence). The CDR3 coding sequence is TGTGCCAGTAAAGGGGGTCGGGACATGTCTAACTATGGCTACACCTTC. Protein: CASKGGRDMSNYGYTF.

The chain has TRBV7-6 and TRBJ1-1; D may be TRBD1 (6 bases). V was shortened by 3 bases and J by 4 bases, with 12 bases between the two germline ends. The CDR3 contains 14 residues. CDR1 and CDR2 from the germline V gene are SGHVS and FNYEAQ. DNA of the CDR3: TGTGCCAGCAGCTTGGGGGCGCCGGGCACTGAAGCTTTCTTT. It codes for CASSLGAPGTEAFF.

In its sample, this clone was seen a few times. This chain links TRBV5-8 with TRBJ2-3, with a weak D call TRBD2 (5 bases). Germline CDR1 is SGHTS and CDR2 is YDEGEE. V gave up 0 bases and J gave up 5 bases, with 10 bases separating them. There are 14 residues in the CDR3. The CDR3 coding sequence is TGTGCCAGCAGCTTGGGAGGGTTTGGAGATACGCAGTATTTT. Its protein product is CASSLGGFGDTQYF.

The chain joins TRBV6-6 to TRBJ2-7; D call uncertain. V gave up 5 bases and J gave up 3 bases, with 8 bases separating them. CDR1 and CDR2 (germline): MNHNY, SVGAGI (reference sequence). This CDR3 contains 12 residues. The CDR3 DNA reads TGTGCCAGCAGTCAGCCTCTCTACGAGCAGTACTTC. This codes for CASSQPLYEQYF.

Here the CDR3 DNA reads TGTGCCAGCAGCTTAGGACGGCAGGACACTGAAGCTTTCTTT. It encodes CASSLGRQDTEAFF. This chain joins TRBV7-2 and TRBJ1-1; D gene uncertain. CDR3 length: 14 residues. Trimming shortened V by 1 base and J by 3 bases, and 9 bases separated the two germline ends. Germline CDR1 and CDR2: SGHTA and FQGNSA.

This clone was recorded a few times. Other DNA sequences of this sample code for an identical CDR3. This sequence joins TRBV7-3 and TRBJ2-1; perhaps TRBD1 as D (5 bases). V was cut by 1 base and J by 0 bases, with 7 bases left in between. The CDR3 is 15 residues long. The germline V gene encodes CDR1 SGHTA and CDR2 FQGTGA. CDR3 amino acids: CASSLKGSSYNEQFF. The CDR3 region has the DNA TGTGCCAGCAGCTTAAAGGGGTCCTCCTACAATGAGCAGTTCTTC.

This clone was picked up a small number of times. The chain has TRBV7-2 and TRBJ1-2, with D possibly matching TRBD1 (5 bases). The germline gives CDR1 SGHTA, CDR2 FQGNSA. Trimming removed 1 base from V and 4 bases from J, with 10 bases in between. CDR3 size: 14 residues. CDR3: CASSLGGDGYGYTF. The CDR3 bases are TGTGCCAGCAGCTTAGGAGGGGATGGCTATGGCTACACCTTC.

V usage is TRBV4-2 and J usage is TRBJ2-5; unclear D gene. The CDR3 length is 15 residues. Looked up from germline, CDR1 is LGHNA and CDR2 is YNFKEQ. Trimming pared 4 bases from V and 1 base from J, leaving 13 bases between. The CDR3 reads CASSLTTTSQETQYF. The CDR3 DNA reads TGTGCCAGCAGCCTCACGACCACCTCCCAAGAGACCCAGTACTTC.

This clone appeared a few times. The V and J genes are TRBV27 and TRBJ1-2, with TRBD1 identical over 7 bases. J lost 4 bases, V lost 5 bases, and 19 bases had no gene match. CDR3 size: 18 residues. Germline CDR1 reads MNHEY; CDR2 reads SMNVEV (reference sequence). The chain's CDR3 is CASSREGLVTGSPYGYTF. The CDR3 bases are TGTGCCAGCAGTCGCGAAGGCCTAGTGACAGGGTCGCCCTATGGCTACACCTTC.